The 2 T cell receptor beta chains below were found in one sample sequenced in a study of shared clonotypes between healthy human individuals. The table came from immunoSEQ multiplex PCR; TCRdb's copy has only in-frame clones and leaves some out. The table has around 2.5 million clones, 93% seen once; the top ten hold 0.36%. The sequencing sample was made of naive CD4+ T cells from PBMCs. Regarding subset: CD45RA+ positively selected. These receptors were collected from a man between 18 and 29 years old in good health. Some clones in this sample may be carry-over from other donors' samples.

This chain joins TRBV7-3 and TRBJ1-1; D is unresolved. CDR1 and CDR2 (germline): SGHTA, FQGTGA. The CDR3 has 13 residues. Trimming pared 5 bases from V and 10 bases from J, leaving 17 bases between. The chain's CDR3 is CASSPHPQTAAFF. The CDR3 region has the DNA TGTGCCAGCAGCCCTCACCCCCAGACCGCAGCTTTCTTT.

The V and J genes are TRBV6-5 and TRBJ2-7, with D hard to call. This CDR3 has 13 residues. Looked up from germline, CDR1 is MNHEY and CDR2 is SVGAGI. Deletions cut 4 bases from V and 3 bases from J, with 10 bases between. Written as DNA, the CDR3 is TGTGCCAGCAGTTCCTCGAGACTCTACGAGCAGTACTTC. Its protein is CASSSSRLYEQYF.